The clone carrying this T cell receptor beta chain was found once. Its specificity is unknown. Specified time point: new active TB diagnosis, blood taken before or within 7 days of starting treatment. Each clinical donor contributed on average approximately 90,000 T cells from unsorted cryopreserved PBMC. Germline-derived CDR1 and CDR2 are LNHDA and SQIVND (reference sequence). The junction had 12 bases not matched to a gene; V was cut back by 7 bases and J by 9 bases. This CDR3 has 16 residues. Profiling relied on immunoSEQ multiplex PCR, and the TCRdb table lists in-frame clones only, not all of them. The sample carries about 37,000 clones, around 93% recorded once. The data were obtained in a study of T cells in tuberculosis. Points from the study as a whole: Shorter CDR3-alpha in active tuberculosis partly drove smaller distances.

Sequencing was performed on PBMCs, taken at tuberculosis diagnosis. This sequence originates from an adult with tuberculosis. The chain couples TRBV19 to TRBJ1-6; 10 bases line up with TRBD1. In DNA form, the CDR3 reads TGTGCCAGTACCCCAGGGGACAGGGGAACAACTTCACCCCTCCACTTT. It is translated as CASTPGDRGTTSPLHF.